The sequence of this T cell receptor (beta chain) was determined in a study of cytomegalovirus exposure and HLA in healthy donors (dated by TCRdb to 2016 to 2017). At the level of the whole study: In an earlier analysis of 450 to 750 of the donors, around 290 Gb of sequence data and some 120 million unique TCR beta sequences from about 180 million T cells were reported. An early release covering 550 to 650 HLA-typed donors comprised approximately 290 gigabases of sequencing data and around 86 million unique TCR sequences. The genetic ancestry cluster associated with self-reported Caucasian donors included 81% of the 398 genotyped donors. The study was designed to test whether signatures of past pathogen exposure could be identified by cataloging public T cell receptors. The study used immunosequencing to profile the T cell repertoires of about 670 subjects and linked those repertoires to cytomegalovirus serostatus. Along with the approximately 670-subject first cohort, a separate validation cohort of some 130 different subjects was used. To predict cytomegalovirus infection status, the study combined high-throughput TCR immunosequencing, statistical association of individual TCRs with disease status, and machine learning. In a later analysis, previously published TCR beta repertoires from 500 to 750 donors were re-analyzed and high-resolution HLA genotyping was added so that TCR occurrence patterns could be studied. Rather than drawing on any new phenotypic data, the later analysis identified candidate immune exposures from TCR beta sequences and the way those sequences occurred across donors. An earlier analysis of 500 to 650 of the donors applied high-throughput TCR beta sequencing to assess whether each TCR beta V gene segment acted as functional or pseudogenic. Donor age, sex, ethnicity and CMV serostatus were collected together with the repertoire data. A later genetic analysis took genome-wide SNP genotypes for about three fifths of the 666 donors and used that subset as a discovery cohort. Every discovery cohort repertoire had been produced on one sequencing platform. HLA typing covered class I and class II loci at four-digit resolution. The number of typed donors differed by locus: roughly 620-630 for A, B, C, DRB1 and DQB1; some 500 for DQA1; about 600 for DPA1; and around 450 for DPB1. Because of strong linkage in the cohort, five DR-DQ haplotypes were treated as single units for association and clustering. Across 300 to 500 genotyped donors of the cohort, an average of about 240,000 unique TCR beta nucleotide sequences per donor were sequenced, and 15% to 20% of those sequences were non-productive.

Here V drops 2 bases and J drops 5 bases, and the junction holds 4 bases not matched to any gene. Reading the germline V gene gives CDR1 MNHEY and CDR2 SVGAGI. Inclusive of the bounding cysteine and phenylalanine, the CDR3 is 15 residues long. This entry keeps only the CDR3 DNA: 45 bases, framed from base 1. Comments on this clone: Its antigen remains unidentified. Base qualities are not recorded, but no much larger clone differs from it by a single base.

Study-wide conclusions, independent of this receptor: A later analysis reported that several top co-occurrence clusters appeared linked to parvovirus B19, influenza, CMV and Epstein-Barr virus. Most TCR sequences were observed very rarely across donors, whereas some public TCRs were present in many individuals. Three of the identified cytomegalovirus-associated TCR beta chains were confirmed in vitro to be specific for cytomegalovirus antigens. In a later analysis, about 17,000 TCR beta sequences were associated with specific HLA alleles at a false discovery rate of 0.05. Roughly uniform sequencing depth across donors was assumed in presence/absence analyses, although this assumption may not hold. CMV serostatus was the only immune exposure information available for the cohort. Strong co-occurrence of HLA alleles, especially DR and DQ, made assigning TCR associations to individual alleles difficult. The study gave a list of about 160 TCR beta chains associated with cytomegalovirus. In a later analysis, HLA-associated TCR beta chains were found to be more clonally expanded and to have lower generation probabilities than equally common non-associated chains. Compared with the 666-donor mean, donors in an Asian-associated ancestry cluster had fewer N-insertions in productive TCRs, according to a later genetic analysis. Because the 87-base-pair reads could not distinguish some IMGT-functional V segments, including TRBV6-2 and TRBV6-3, those segments were excluded. The cohort was sequenced for TCR beta chains only, and without alpha or paired-chain data the features that could be detected were limited. An earlier analysis of several hundred of the donors showed that most TCR beta V segments appeared in productive rearrangements either about 87% or about 30% of the time, which broadly matched IMGT annotations. The authors suggested that the approach could potentially be generalized to other disease states and immunological phenotypes. The earlier analysis of fewer than 750 of the donors excluded 15 to 20 rarely observed V segments, including chromosome 9 orphons, because counts were too low. In a later analysis, the rate of TCR association differed among HLA loci, with DRB1 alleles having the most associated TCRs and HLA-C alleles having the fewest. In both the original and validation cohorts, the classifier was reported to diagnose cytomegalovirus status with high specificity and sensitivity. HLA typing was unavailable for some donors at each locus, so association tests used only the typed subset. Most CMV-associated TCR beta chains appeared to be HLA-restricted in a later analysis, and the HLA associations seemed to be driven largely by CMV exposure. V-gene and J-gene trimming of TCR beta chains was associated with a missense DCLRE1C variant in a later genetic analysis, and the association was replicated in an independent cohort. A cluster of highly shared sequence variants was judged likely to be a technical artifact of the sequencing pipeline. Linkage disequilibrium might explain the correlated functional status among segregating V segments, but an unknown experimental factor could not be excluded. A further reported finding was that TCR beta sequences accurately predicted the HLA-A and HLA-B alleles for most subjects in the first cohort.

In total, just over 650 healthy bone marrow donors made up the cohort. All cohort members were sampled while nominally healthy, although unrecorded immune exposures were likely present. The donor tested CMV seropositive, placing the donor among the roughly 300 seropositive members of the cohort. Each donor provided a peripheral blood sample, and peripheral blood mononuclear cells were used for TCR beta sequencing. The Qiagen DNeasy Blood Extraction Kit was used to extract genomic DNA from the blood cell samples. Libraries came from the immunoSEQ multiplex PCR assay. For the multiplex PCR, a mixture combining 60 forward primers for TCR Vbeta segments and 13 reverse primers for TCR Jbeta segments was used. The CDR3 region of rearranged TCR beta genes was amplified from genomic DNA by a multiplex PCR assay. Amplified TCR beta libraries were sequenced as 87-base-pair reads on the Illumina HiSeq System. The source study handled its data this way. In a later analysis, about 80 million unique TCR beta chains were counted across the 500 to 850 repertoires, and roughly 11 million of these chains were shared by at least two donors. To remove PCR and sequencing errors, raw reads were error-corrected and collapsed into unique sequences using a nearest-neighbor algorithm that merged closely related sequences. To assign V, D and J gene segments, CDR3 sequences were aligned to IMGT reference sequences. For a sequence to be retained, at least a six-nucleotide match to both a V gene segment and a J gene segment was required. A rearrangement was called productive if the CDR3 had no stop codons and remained in frame with V and J, and every other rearrangement was called non-productive. Following IMGT convention, CDR3 was defined as the stretch from the second conserved V-encoded cysteine to the conserved J-encoded phenylalanine. The earlier analysis of approximately 590 of the donors excluded any sequence lacking an unambiguous match to a single V gene segment. In an earlier analysis of several hundred of the donors, V segments were called functional above 56.7% productive rearrangements and were called segregating when the between-donor standard deviation exceeded 5%. A statistical classification framework was developed to diagnose cytomegalovirus status using the catalog of TCR beta chain sequences. In a later analysis, V and J genes were assigned by comparing TCR nucleotide sequences against IMGT/GENE-DB human TR gene sequences. In a later analysis, CDR3 sequences and most-parsimonious VDJ recombination scenarios were assigned using the TCRdist pipeline. A later analysis defined each TCR beta chain by its CDR3 amino acid sequence plus V-gene family, and excluded reads lacking a unique V-gene family. A later analysis removed 500 to 600 highly shared, low-generation-probability nucleotide sequences to deal with suspected cross-contamination and a sequencing artifact. A later analysis calculated a clonal expansion index for each public chain from normalized within-repertoire ranks of inferred template counts. In a later analysis, generation probabilities were computed using a VDJ recombination model fitted to out-of-frame rearrangements, and the results were checked against IGoR. A later analysis scored TCR-TCR, TCR-HLA and TCR-CMV co-occurrence with hypergeometric tests, applying a repertoire-size bias correction to TCR pairs. To estimate false discovery rates, a later analysis permuted the HLA or CMV assignments 20 times. In a later analysis, co-occurring TCRs were grouped using DBSCAN, and TCRdist sequence similarity was added for clustering within HLA-allele-positive subsets. Co-occurrence clustering excluded repertoires with fewer than 30,000 or more than 120,000 public chains, plus five with anomalous nucleotide sharing. Held by TCRdb, this immuneACCESS table contains in-frame sequences only and omits some clones. Under half of the omission traces to an unresolved V gene where checked; the cause of the rest is unknown. Clonal size and the V and J genes are those of that table, whereas D and trimming came from the DNA. The sample table lists 250,000 to 350,000 clones, roughly 85% of them with a count of one. 4% of the sample is held by the ten biggest clonotypes.

The V and J genes are TRBV6-5 and TRBJ2-7; TRBD2 aligns with 12 central bases. Material: PBMCs. This receptor was taken from a man aged 40-50 years in good health and CMV-seropositive. The CDR3 reads as follows: CASSYLAGGRDEQYF. The nucleotides are TGTGCCAGCAGTTACCTAGCGGGAGGGCGGGACGAGCAGTACTTC.